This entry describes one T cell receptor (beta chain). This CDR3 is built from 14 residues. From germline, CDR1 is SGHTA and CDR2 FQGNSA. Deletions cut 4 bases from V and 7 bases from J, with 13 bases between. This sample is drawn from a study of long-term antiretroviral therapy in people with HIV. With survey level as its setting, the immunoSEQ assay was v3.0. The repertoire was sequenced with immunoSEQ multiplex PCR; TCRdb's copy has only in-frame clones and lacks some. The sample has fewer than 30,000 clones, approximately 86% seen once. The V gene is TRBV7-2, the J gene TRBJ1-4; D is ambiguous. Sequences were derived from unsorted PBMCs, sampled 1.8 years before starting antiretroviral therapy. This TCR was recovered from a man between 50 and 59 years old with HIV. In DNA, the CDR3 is TGTGCCAGCAGCTCCCGTCGACGGAGTGAAAAACTGTTTTTT. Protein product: CASSSRRRSEKLFF.